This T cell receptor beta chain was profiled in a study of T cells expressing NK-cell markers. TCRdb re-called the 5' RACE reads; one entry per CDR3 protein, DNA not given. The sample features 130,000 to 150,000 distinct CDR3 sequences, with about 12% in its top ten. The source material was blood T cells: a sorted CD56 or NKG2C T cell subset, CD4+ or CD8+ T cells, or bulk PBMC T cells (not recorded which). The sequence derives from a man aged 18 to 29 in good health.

The CDR3 loop is CAIPNRAQQYF. The chain recombines TRBV10-3 with TRBJ2-7. CDR1 and CDR2 from the germline V gene are ENHRY and SYGVKD. This CDR3 comprises 11 residues.